This record covers a single T cell receptor beta chain. Germline CDR1 SGHRS, CDR2 YFSETQ. Unmatched junction bases numbered 9, after V lost 3 bases and J lost 8 bases. The CDR3 spans 16 residues. The source of the sample is a study of blood T cell repertoires in COVID-19. Per the authors' pipeline: From reference gene primer amplification, estimates of nucleated cell counts were derived. Libraries were prepared by immunoSEQ multiplex PCR; TCRdb keeps only in-frame clonotypes and omits some of them. Clone size and the V and J calls come from that table; the DNA yielded D and trimming. The data contain 540,000 or so clones, about 88% of them seen just once; the ten biggest clones take up roughly 8.3%. Seattle participants joined during active infection and were tracked over time.

Sequencing was carried out using peripheral blood. This sequence joins TRBV5-1 and TRBJ2-1; 12 bases match TRBD2. This sequence was found in a woman aged 50 to 60 with COVID-19, enrolled during active disease. The CDR3 sequence is CASSSLPLAGGHEQFF. In nucleotides, the CDR3 is TGCGCCAGCAGCTCCCTCCCCCTAGCGGGGGGGCATGAGCAGTTCTTC.